This TCR beta chain was captured in a study of shared clonotypes between healthy human individuals. Points from the study as a whole: Sharing of clonotypes among donors was expected to vary with sequencing depth. Blood was the only sampled material, and tissue repertoires likely differ.

This clone has just one count. What it binds is not known. A far larger clone is off by one base, so a read error is likely. As the CDR3 is not closed by the conserved phenylalanine or tryptophan, this likely results from a read error. Unsorted PBMC DNA was sequenced on ten immunoSEQ deep assay plates. Only in-frame clones appear in the TCRdb table, and some are missing; sequencing was by immunoSEQ multiplex PCR. The data show about 490,000 clones, with roughly 80% seen just once and roughly 13% held by the top ten. The CDR3 covers 16 residues. Germline lookup yields CDR1 MDHEN and CDR2 SYDVKM. V dropped 2 bases and J dropped 4; count of bases not matched to a gene: 8.

The chain uses TRBV28 and TRBJ1-3; TRBD1 matches 7 bases. The specimen was PBMCs. The receptor was isolated from a woman in her forties in good health. Some clones in this sample may be carry-over from other donors' samples. CDR3 loop: CASSLSGSGGGNTIYL. The DNA for the CDR3 is TGTGCCAGCAGTTTAAGCGGGTCAGGGGGAGGAAACACCATATATCTT.